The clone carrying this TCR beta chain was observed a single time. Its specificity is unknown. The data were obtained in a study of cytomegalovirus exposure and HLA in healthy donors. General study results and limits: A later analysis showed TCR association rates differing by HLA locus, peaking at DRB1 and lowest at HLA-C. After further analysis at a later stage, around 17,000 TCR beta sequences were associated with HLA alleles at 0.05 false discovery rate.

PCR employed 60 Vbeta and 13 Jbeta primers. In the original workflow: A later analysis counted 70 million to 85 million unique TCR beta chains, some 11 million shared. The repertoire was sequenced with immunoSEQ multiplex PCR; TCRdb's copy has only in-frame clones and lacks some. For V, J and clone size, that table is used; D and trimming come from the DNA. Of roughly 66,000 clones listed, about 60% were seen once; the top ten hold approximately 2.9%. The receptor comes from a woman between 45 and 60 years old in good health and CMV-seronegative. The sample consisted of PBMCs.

CDR3 region: CASSIGLQASYGYTF. The CDR3 region has the DNA TGTGCCAGTAGTATAGGTCTACAGGCCTCCTATGGCTACACCTTC. This chain links TRBV19 with TRBJ1-2, with a weak D call TRBD1 (5 bases). There are 15 residues in the CDR3. CDR1 is LNHDA, CDR2 SQIVND, per germline (reference sequence). Trimming shortened V by 1 base and J by 4 bases, and 13 bases separated the two germline ends.